Presented here are 6 T cell receptor beta chains from one specimen sequenced in a study of neurological immune-mediated disorders. MiXCR, applied by TCRdb to the 5' RACE reads, yields one record per CDR3 protein. Of tens of thousands of distinct CDR3 sequences listed, just under 4.5% are singletons. The specimen was PBMCs. The receptors shown here come from a woman aged 60-70 years with multiple sclerosis.

The gene calls are TRBV11-3 and TRBJ1-1, with D hard to call. Germline values: CDR1 SGHNT, CDR2 YENEEA. The germline V and J ends were trimmed by 0 bases and 8 bases, with 10 bases remaining between them. The CDR3 totals 13 residues. CDR3 coding DNA: TGTGCCAGCAGCTTAGAACTCAATTCCGAAGCTTTCTTT. Residues: CASSLELNSEAFF.

The sample holds many counts of this clonotype. The chain couples TRBV12-3 or TRBV12-4 to TRBJ1-5; D is undetermined. V lost 2 bases and J lost 12, with 8 bases in between. CDR3 size: 11 residues. CDR3 bases: TGTGCCAGCAGTTTAAGTAGACTCCAGCATTTT. It specifies CASSLSRLQHF.

This clonotype came up a few times. The chain has TRBV4-1 and TRBJ2-3, with D maybe TRBD2 (6 bases). Germline CDR1 reads MGHRA; CDR2 reads YSYEKL. The ends were cut back, 4 bases at V and 6 bases at J, with 14 bases in the middle. This CDR3 is 14 amino acids long. The CDR3 here is CASSPPGLSDTQYF. Written as DNA, the CDR3 is TGCGCCAGCAGCCCCCCGGGACTTTCCGATACGCAGTATTTT.

This clonotype was counted many times. The V call is TRBV7-2, the J call TRBJ2-5; tentatively, D is TRBD2 (7 bases). This CDR3 is 17 amino acids long. V gave up 1 base and J gave up 2 bases, with 17 bases separating them. In germline, CDR1 is SGHTA, CDR2 FQGNSA. CDR3 sequence (DNA): TGTGCCAGCAGCTTAGGGCCGAGGGGGGGGAATCAAGAGACCCAGTACTTC. Translation: CASSLGPRGGNQETQYF.

The chain is built from TRBV7-8 and TRBJ2-1, with 10 bases matching TRBD2. This CDR3 has 17 amino acids. V lost 1 base and J lost 4; bases outside the gene matches: 7. The germline gives CDR1 SGHVS, CDR2 FQNEAQ. CDR3 DNA: TGTGCCAGCAGCTTAGTTCCAGCGGGGGGGCCATACAATGAGCAGTTCTTC. Protein sequence: CASSLVPAGGPYNEQFF.

On this clonotype: It is likely a read error, because the conserved phenylalanine at the end of the CDR3 is missing. This chain links TRBV7-8 with TRBJ2-5; 9 bases align to TRBD2. CDR1 SGHVS and CDR2 FQNEAQ come from the germline V gene. The V and J ends lost 2 bases and 5 bases, in that order; junction bases with no gene match: 6. The CDR3 sequence is 15 residues long. The CDR3 sequence is CASSLLAGAGETQYN. The CDR3 DNA sequence: TGTGCCAGCAGCTTATTAGCGGGAGCGGGGGAGACCCAGTACAAC.